Below are 3 T cell receptor beta chains sequenced from a single sample in a study of T-cell reconstitution after alpha-beta-depleted transplantation in children (dated by TCRdb to about 2016). The treatment or condition label, as the study defines it: allogeneic hematopoietic cell transplantation with graft depleted of TCRalphabeta T cells and CD19 B cells. The library was prepared using PCR. Sequencing used an Illumina HiSeq 2500. Molecular barcoding was employed in the preparation of TCR libraries, with unique molecular identifiers being used to normalize TCRbeta repertoire quantification. In-frame beta chains were kept once TCRdb had trimmed the public reads at Q25 with fastp and called clones with MiXCR. Every entry covers one CDR3 protein and lists the most common genes and DNA from its rows. This sample has fewer than 350,000 distinct CDR3 sequences in its table, and around 10% of those were observed once. 23% of the sample rests with the top ten.

The sample consisted of peripheral blood, taken 180 days after TCRalphabeta/CD19-depleted stem cell transplant. The receptor source for this set is a male patient aged 2 to 10 who had a stem cell transplant for chronic granulomatous disease, so the T cells may come from the graft donor.

This clonotype was counted ten times or more. V is TRBV28 and J is TRBJ2-7; D call uncertain. In germline, CDR1 is MDHEN, CDR2 SYDVKM. The germline V and J ends were trimmed by 2 bases and 9 bases, with 11 bases remaining between them. The CDR3 is made up of 12 amino acids. The CDR3 DNA reads as TGTGCCAGCAGTTTACCAGAATTGGTGCAGTACTTC. Its translation is CASSLPELVQYF.

This clonotype showed up many times. This chain connects TRBV7-9 to TRBJ2-1; TRBD1 matches at 8 bases. The CDR3 consists of 17 residues. CDR1 and CDR2 from the germline V gene are SEHNR and FQNEAQ (reference sequence). V lost 5 bases and J lost 1; bases outside the gene matches: 10. The CDR3 nucleotides are TGTGCCAGCAGCGGGTGGACAGGGCGATATTCCTACAATGAGCAGTTCTTC. Protein: CASSGWTGRYSYNEQFF.

The sample holds many counts of this clonotype. The chain couples TRBV4-2 to TRBJ2-7; D is ambiguous. Trimming removed 1 base at V and 3 bases at J, with 10 bases between. Germline assignment: CDR1 LGHNA and CDR2 YNFKEQ. CDR3 size: 14 residues. The CDR3 DNA reads as TGTGCCAGCAGCCAAGCGTCTAACCTCTACGAGCAGTACTTC. It codes for CASSQASNLYEQYF.